What follows are 10 T cell receptor beta chains derived from one specimen sequenced in a study of CD8+ T cells in alopecia areata. In each case, RNA was isolated and then reverse transcribed into cDNA as the sequencing template. Repertoires were generated with immunoSEQ multiplex PCR, while TCRdb's copy carries only in-frame clones and drops some. The repertoire holds some 150,000 clones, nearly 55% seen once, with roughly 15% in the top ten. The treatment was: oral pan-JAK inhibitor, 5-10 mg twice daily. The sample was CD8+ T cells sorted from blood, taken at week 4, from a patient treated with tofacitinib. The receptor set was obtained from a human donor with alopecia areata.

V and J are TRBV27 and TRBJ1-5; no clear D gene. V was trimmed by 5 bases and J by 15 bases, leaving 17 bases between them. The CDR3 consists of 12 residues. Germline lookup yields CDR1 MNHEY and CDR2 SMNVEV (reference sequence). The CDR3 DNA follows: TGTGCCAGCAGTCCCTCTCCCGGACTTTGGCATTTT. Its translation is CASSPSPGLWHF.

About this clone: The sample carries other DNA sequences with the same CDR3. The rearrangement uses TRBV30 and TRBJ2-7; TRBD1 agrees at 7 bases. Trimming cost V 1 base and J 2 bases; bases outside gene matches: 2. The CDR3 loop spans 13 amino acids. CDR1 is GTSNPN and CDR2 is SVGIG in the germline V gene (reference sequence). CDR3 bases: TGTGCCTGGAGTGGAGGGGGCCCCTACGAGCAGTACTTC. Amino acid sequence: CAWSGGGPYEQYF.

The V call is TRBV10-3, the J call TRBJ1-1; D remains unclear. This CDR3 is built from 16 residues. In germline, CDR1 is ENHRY, CDR2 SYGVKD. V shed 3 bases and J shed 1 base, with 15 bases lying between them. CDR3 in DNA: TGTGCCATCAGTGAAGTGGGGTGGGGAAGGAACACTGAAGCTTTCTTT. Protein product: CAISEVGWGRNTEAFF.

This clone occurred a few times. This chain uses TRBV7-9 with TRBJ2-3; 11 bases are a match to TRBD2. V gave up 5 bases and J gave up 2 bases; unmatched junction bases: 9. The CDR3 has 17 residues. CDR1 is SEHNR, CDR2 FQNEAQ, per germline (reference sequence). In nucleotides, the CDR3 is TGTGCCAGCAGCGGAGTGACTAGCGGGGAGGTCACAGATACGCAGTATTTT. Its protein product is CASSGVTSGEVTDTQYF. Combining the CDR3 with reference TRBV7-9 and TRBJ2-3 gives the whole variable domain DTGVSQNPRHKITKRGQNVTFRCDPISEHNRLYWYRQTLGQGPEFLTYFQNEAQLEKSRLLSDRFSAERPKGSFSTLEIQRTEQGDSAMYLCASSGVTSGEVTDTQYFGPGTRLTVL.

The chain carries TRBV7-8 and TRBJ2-7; 7 nucleotides line up with TRBD2. The V and J ends lost 5 bases and 3 bases, in that order; junction bases with no gene match: 7. The CDR3 sequence is 14 residues long. Per the germline V gene, CDR1 is SGHVS and CDR2 is FQNEAQ. This CDR3 is CASSPWGGDYEQYF. The CDR3 DNA sequence: TGTGCCAGCAGCCCCTGGGGAGGGGACTACGAGCAGTACTTC.

The V and J genes are TRBV7-9 and TRBJ2-7; possible D gene TRBD2, 5 bases. V was pared by 6 bases and J by 6 bases, with 9 bases between. CDR1 is SEHNR and CDR2 is FQNEAQ in the germline V gene (reference sequence). This CDR3 is 11 amino acids long. The CDR3 DNA reads TGTGCCAGCAGTTCGGACTCCGAGCAGTACTTC. Amino acid sequence: CASSSDSEQYF. Together with reference TRBV7-9 and TRBJ2-7, the CDR3 gives the full variable domain: DTGVSQNPRHKITKRGQNVTFRCDPISEHNRLYWYRQTLGQGPEFLTYFQNEAQLEKSRLLSDRFSAERPKGSFSTLEIQRTEQGDSAMYLCASSSDSEQYFGPGTRLTVT.

This chain connects TRBV13 to TRBJ2-3; 11 nucleotides agree with TRBD2. The CDR3 is 17 amino acids. Per the germline V gene, CDR1 is PRHDT and CDR2 is FYEKMQ (reference sequence). J gave up 2 bases and V 5 bases, and 9 bases lay outside the gene matches. The CDR3 DNA reads TGTGCCAGCAGCGAGCGGACTAGCGGGTCTTTCACAGATACGCAGTATTTT. This gives the protein CASSERTSGSFTDTQYF.

The chain recombines TRBV27 with TRBJ1-6; D perhaps matches TRBD1 (5 bases). CDR1 and CDR2 from the germline V gene are MNHEY and SMNVEV (reference sequence). The CDR3 totals 14 residues. V gave up 2 bases and J gave up 6 bases, with 8 bases separating them. The CDR3 DNA reads TGTGCCAGCAGTTTAAGGGACGGTAATTCACCCCTCCACTTT. This encodes CASSLRDGNSPLHF.

V is TRBV2 and J is TRBJ1-6; 7 bases are shared with TRBD1. This CDR3 contains 18 residues. V trimming: 3 bases; J trimming: 2 bases; junction bases outside the gene matches: 10. Germline V gene lookup returns CDR1 SNHLY and CDR2 FYNNEI. CDR3 nucleotide sequence: TGTGCCAGCAGTGATTCCACAGGGACAGACACCTATAATTCACCCCTCCACTTT. It codes for CASSDSTGTDTYNSPLHF.

The gene calls are TRBV25-1 and TRBJ2-1, with D possibly being TRBD2 (7 bases). V was clipped by 7 bases and J by 8 bases, with 12 bases between them. Germline values: CDR1 MGHDK, CDR2 SYGVNS. The CDR3 has 12 residues. Here the CDR3 reads CASTSGGDEQFF. The CDR3 DNA reads as TGTGCCAGCACCTCGGGGGGCGATGAGCAGTTCTTC.